This T cell receptor beta chain originates from a study of radiation and T cells in renal cell carcinoma. Study outcomes and limitations: No pretreatment tumor biopsies were available for baseline clonotypes. In blood, top tumor clones expanded by 2 weeks, shrinking by 4.

Sample time point: blood 4 weeks post-SBRT, at nephrectomy. Documented treatment: 15 Gy SBRT to primary tumor, nephrectomy 4 weeks later. Nephrectomy followed 15 Gy stereotactic body radiation by 4 weeks. The tumor was a clear cell renal cell carcinoma. The repertoire was sequenced with immunoSEQ multiplex PCR; TCRdb's copy has only in-frame clones and lacks some. There are about 64,000 clones in the sample; 70% to 80% occur only once, and about 6.4% lies in the top ten. This clone was detected only a few times. Its antigen is unidentified. With 6 bases removed from V and 4 bases from J, the gap between germline ends came to 12 bases. The CDR3 is 13 residues long. CDR1 and CDR2 from the germline V gene are SGHNT and YENEEA.

Source: blood, taken from a patient whose treatment included radiotherapy and nephrectomy. This sequence joins TRBV11-3 and TRBJ1-1, with D unresolved. The receptor's source is a man aged 60 to 69 with renal cell carcinoma. DNA of the CDR3: TGTGCCAGCAGGCGCCCGAGTTCCACTGAAGCTTTCTTT. Translating it yields CASRRPSSTEAFF.